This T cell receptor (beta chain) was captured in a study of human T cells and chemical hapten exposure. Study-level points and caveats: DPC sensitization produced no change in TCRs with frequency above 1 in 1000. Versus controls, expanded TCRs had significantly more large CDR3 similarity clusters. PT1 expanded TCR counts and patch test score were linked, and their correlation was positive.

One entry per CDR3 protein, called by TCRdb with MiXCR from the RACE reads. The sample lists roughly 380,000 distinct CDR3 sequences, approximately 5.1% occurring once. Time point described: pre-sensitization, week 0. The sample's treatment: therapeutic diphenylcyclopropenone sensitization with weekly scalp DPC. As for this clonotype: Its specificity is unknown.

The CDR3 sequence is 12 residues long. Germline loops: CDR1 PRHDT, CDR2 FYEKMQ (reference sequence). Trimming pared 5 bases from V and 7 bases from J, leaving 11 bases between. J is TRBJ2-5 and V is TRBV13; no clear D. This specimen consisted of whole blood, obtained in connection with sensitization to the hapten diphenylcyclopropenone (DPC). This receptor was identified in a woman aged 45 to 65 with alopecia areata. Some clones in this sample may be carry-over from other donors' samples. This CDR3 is CASSPTLGTQYF. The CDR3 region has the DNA TGTGCCAGCAGCCCAACCTTGGGGACCCAGTACTTC. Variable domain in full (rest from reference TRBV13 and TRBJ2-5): AAGVIQSPRHLIKEKRETATLKCYPIPRHDTVYWYQQGPGQDPQFLISFYEKMQSDKGSIPDRFSAQQFSDYHSELNMSSLELGDSALYFCASSPTLGTQYFGPGTRLLVL.